The 2 T cell receptor beta chains below come from one sample, sequenced in a study of T-cell memory formation after mild COVID-19. MiXCR, run by TCRdb on the 5' RACE reads, gives a single entry per CDR3 protein. The top ten clones hold approximately 13% of a sample with around 320,000 distinct CDR3 sequences, 25% to 30% of them seen once. The sequenced material came from PBMCs or a T cell subset sorted from them (not recorded which). These receptors came from an adult woman who had mild COVID-19 (a few samples of this study predate the infection). Cell type and time point are not known.

The rearrangement uses TRBV13 and TRBJ2-5, with D tentatively TRBD1 or TRBD2 (5 bases each). Germline V gene lookup returns CDR1 PRHDT and CDR2 FYEKMQ (reference sequence). The CDR3 length is 13 residues. The ends were cut back, 8 bases at V and 0 bases at J, with 10 bases in the middle. CDR3 in DNA: TGTGCCAGCGAGGGGCAGTACCAAGAGACCCAGTACTTC. Encoded protein: CASEGQYQETQYF.

This clonotype was seen a handful of times. The chain uses TRBV7-8 and TRBJ2-2, with D perhaps TRBD1 or TRBD2 (5 bases each). Germline loops: CDR1 SGHVS, CDR2 FQNEAQ. The CDR3 has 15 amino acids. Trimming took 2 bases from V and 6 from J, leaving 13 bases between them. Here the CDR3 reads CASSLQRGAAGELFF. The CDR3 bases are TGTGCCAGCAGCTTACAGAGGGGTGCGGCCGGGGAGCTGTTTTTT.